Included here is one T cell receptor (beta chain) sequence, with context. At one of its ends the junction is not consistent with the germline gene, which may arise from a read error. The data originate from a study of blood T cells in healthy people across ages. PCR was performed a second time for about 6 to 12 cycles using a sample-barcoded 5' primer and a J-beta primer mix. The authors tagged each cDNA molecule using a template-switch adaptor with 12 random nucleotides. TCRdb passed the 5' RACE reads through MiXCR, listing each CDR3 protein once. The sample lists 1 million to 1.2 million distinct CDR3 sequences, about two fifths occurring once. A minimum of 6 micrograms of total RNA was extracted per sample. Sequencing was done on a sample of blood. The source is a man aged 18 to 35 in good health.

The CDR3 DNA is TGCCGTGCTAGAGATCTTGGTGGGACAGGGAAGTGGTCTAGCTATGGCTACACCTTC. This codes for CRARDLGGTGKWSSYGYTF. The chain joins TRBV20-1 to TRBJ1-2; 9 positions match TRBD1. This CDR3 is 19 amino acids long. CDR1 DFQATT and CDR2 SNEGSKA come from the germline V gene (reference sequence).